This T cell receptor (beta chain) comes out of a study of blood T cell repertoires in COVID-19. Sequencing used immunoSEQ multiplex PCR; TCRdb keeps in-frame clones, though not all of them. This table has roughly 330,000 clones, over 75% appearing once. Germline V lookup: CDR1 SGHTA, CDR2 FQGNSA. Trimming pared 3 bases from V and 4 bases from J, leaving 7 bases between. The CDR3 is 12 residues long. This sequence originates from a woman aged 30 to 39 who had recovered from COVID-19. V usage is TRBV7-2 and J usage is TRBJ2-7; D might be TRBD2 (5 bases). The sequenced material came from PBMCs or T cells enriched from blood (not recorded which). CDR3 amino acids: CASSLRAYEQYF. The CDR3 region has the DNA TGTGCCAGCAGCTTGAGGGCTTACGAGCAGTACTTC.